These 29 T cell receptor beta chains were all obtained from the same sample, sequenced in a study of cytomegalovirus exposure and HLA in healthy donors. PCR used 60 Vbeta primers and 13 Jbeta primers. Using immunoSEQ multiplex PCR, the repertoire was profiled, and TCRdb retains in-frame clones only, with some absent. The sample carries some 150,000 clones, about 80% recorded once. What was sequenced was PBMCs. The receptors were sampled from a woman in her thirties or forties in good health and CMV-seronegative.

This clone was counted only a few times. The chain links TRBV29-1 to TRBJ2-5, with 7 bases lining up with TRBD2. The J call is in doubt because the DNA end fits TRBJ2-7 better. Germline CDR1 SQVTM, CDR2 ANQGSEA. There are 14 residues in the CDR3. CDR3 nucleotides: TGCAGCGTTGTATTAGAGCGGGGCCCCTACGAGCAGTACTTC. Its translation is CSVVLERGPYEQYF.

The chain uses TRBV19 and TRBJ1-1, with 7 bases identical to TRBD1. CDR1 and CDR2 from the germline V gene are LNHDA and SQIVND (reference sequence). This CDR3 is built from 14 residues. V dropped 4 bases and J dropped 4; count of bases not matched to a gene: 6. The chain's CDR3 is CASSTTQGRTEAFF. As DNA, the CDR3 is TGTGCCAGTAGTACGACACAGGGGCGCACTGAAGCTTTCTTT.

This chain uses TRBV5-1 with TRBJ1-1, with a possible D match to TRBD1 (5 bases). The CDR3 is 13 residues long. Looked up from germline, CDR1 is SGHRS and CDR2 is YFSETQ. Trimming removed 4 bases from V and 1 base from J, with 8 bases in between. Written as DNA, the CDR3 is TGCGCCAGCAGCGGCGGGGGGAACACTGAAGCTTTCTTT. Encoded protein: CASSGGGNTEAFF.

The rearrangement links TRBV14 to TRBJ2-7, with 8 positions matching TRBD1. The CDR3 totals 14 residues. Germline CDR1 and CDR2: SGHDN and FVKESK. V was clipped by 3 bases and J by 2 bases; unmatched bases: 3. The CDR3 bases are TGTGCCAGCAGCCACTACAGGGGGGCCTACGAGCAGTACTTC. It codes for CASSHYRGAYEQYF.

A note on this clone: The sample holds other DNA sequences that translate to the same CDR3. The chain couples TRBV5-1 to TRBJ1-5; no definite D call. Germline CDR1 SGHRS, CDR2 YFSETQ. V was cut by 0 bases and J by 7 bases, with 8 bases left in between. The CDR3 totals 13 residues. CDR3 region: CASSLVGGQPQHF. CDR3 sequence (DNA): TGCGCCAGCAGCTTGGTTGGCGGGCAGCCCCAGCATTTT.

In DNA form, the CDR3 reads TGCGCCAGCAGCCCGATACAGTTAAACTATGGCTACACCTTC. It translates to CASSPIQLNYGYTF. The chain employs TRBV4-3 and TRBJ1-2; no definite D call. Trimming pared 4 bases from V and 2 bases from J, leaving 11 bases between. This CDR3 region has 14 residues. Germline V CDR1 and CDR2: LGHNA, YSLEER.

The gene calls are TRBV6-6 and TRBJ2-7; no clear D gene. CDR3 size: 13 residues. Trimming took off 2 bases at V and 3 bases at J, with 8 bases between the two ends. CDR1 is MNHNY and CDR2 is SVGAGI in the germline V gene (reference sequence). Here the CDR3 reads CASSYDKYYEQYF. CDR3 nucleotides: TGTGCCAGCAGTTACGACAAGTACTACGAGCAGTACTTC.

The chain uses TRBV28 and TRBJ1-5; no firm D call. The CDR3 has 15 residues. Trimming shortened V by 1 base and J by 3 bases, and 10 bases separated the two germline ends. Germline loops: CDR1 MDHEN, CDR2 SYDVKM. As DNA, the CDR3 is TGTGCCAGCAGTTTATCATCTAGCGACAATCAGCCCCAGCATTTT. It yields the protein CASSLSSSDNQPQHF.

The CDR3 coding sequence is TGCGCCAGCAGCCGACTCCCGGATAGTAGGTACGAGCAGTACTTC. It encodes CASSRLPDSRYEQYF. The chain combines TRBV4-3 with TRBJ2-7; D ambiguous. The germline CDR1 and CDR2 sequences are LGHNA and YSLEER. The length of the CDR3 is 15 residues. V dropped 4 bases and J dropped 4 bases, with 17 bases sitting between them.

This clone has only a few counts. The chain couples TRBV7-8 to TRBJ1-2; D is undetermined. From germline, CDR1 is SGHVS and CDR2 FQNEAQ. The CDR3 extends over 14 amino acids. V lost 1 base to trimming and J lost 5 bases, with 11 bases between them. CDR3 region: CASSLEAIGYGYTF. The CDR3 nucleotides are TGTGCCAGCAGCTTAGAAGCGATCGGGTATGGCTACACCTTC. Drawing the rest from reference TRBV7-8 and TRBJ1-2, the complete variable domain is GAGVSQSPRYKVAKRGQDVALRCDPISGHVSLFWYQQALGQGPEFLTYFQNEAQLDKSGLPSDRFFAERPEGSVSTLKIQRTQQEDSAVYLCASSLEAIGYGYTFGSGTRLTVV.

V is TRBV7-9 and J is TRBJ2-5, with D possibly TRBD1 on 6 matching bases. The CDR3 has 17 amino acids. Trimming cost V 3 bases and J 5 bases, with 22 bases left between them. Germline-derived CDR1 and CDR2 are SEHNR and FQNEAQ (reference sequence). For the CDR3, the DNA is TGTGCCAGCAGCTTCCCCCCCTCCGGCCCTCAGGGGGAGACCCAGTACTTC. Protein product: CASSFPPSGPQGETQYF.

V is TRBV5-1 and J is TRBJ2-5; 7 nucleotides agree with TRBD2. The CDR3 consists of 16 residues. The trim removed 1 base at V and 5 bases at J, leaving 11 bases unmatched. In germline, CDR1 is SGHRS, CDR2 YFSETQ. The CDR3 DNA is TGCGCCAGCAGCTTGCCCACTCTCCTCGGGGGGGAGACCCAGTACTTC. Amino acids: CASSLPTLLGGETQYF.

The V gene is TRBV6-5, the J gene TRBJ2-4, with a tentative D call TRBD1 (6 bases). CDR3 length equals 15 residues. Germline loops: CDR1 MNHEY, CDR2 SVGAGI. V shed 0 bases and J shed 5 bases, with 11 bases lying between them. DNA of the CDR3: TGTGCCAGCAGTTACTCGTCAGGGGTCCAAAACATTCAGTACTTC. This sequence encodes CASSYSSGVQNIQYF.

Regarding this clone: The sample carries other DNA sequences with the same CDR3. The chain is built from TRBV16 and TRBJ2-3; D call uncertain. CDR3 length: 15 amino acids. The germline V and J ends were trimmed by 0 bases and 3 bases, with 10 bases remaining between them. CDR1 KGHSY and CDR2 FQNENV come from the germline V gene. CDR3: CASSQSSVETDTQYF. The CDR3, as DNA: TGTGCCAGCAGCCAATCGTCGGTAGAAACAGATACGCAGTATTTT.

J is TRBJ2-1 and V is TRBV5-6, with 8 bases matching TRBD2. CDR1 is SGHDT, CDR2 YYEEEE, per germline. The CDR3 spans 14 residues. With V trimmed by 4 bases and J by 2 bases, 2 bases remained unmatched. The CDR3 loop reads CASSRGGAYNEQFF. As DNA, the CDR3 is TGTGCCAGCAGCCGGGGGGGTGCCTACAATGAGCAGTTCTTC.

The chain uses TRBV10-3 and TRBJ1-3; D gene ambiguous. This CDR3 contains 12 residues. Germline V lookup: CDR1 ENHRY, CDR2 SYGVKD. V was shortened by 8 bases and J by 0 bases, with 5 bases between the two germline ends. The CDR3 region is CAISVSGNTIYF. The DNA for the CDR3 is TGTGCCATCTCTGTCTCTGGAAACACCATATATTTT.

The chain carries TRBV28 and TRBJ2-1; 7 bases line up with TRBD2. The germline V gene encodes CDR1 MDHEN and CDR2 SYDVKM. V lost 3 bases and J lost 4; bases outside the gene matches: 6. CDR3 length: 15 residues. CDR3 loop: CASSFGGRGYNEQFF. DNA for the CDR3: TGTGCCAGCAGTTTCGGAGGGAGGGGTTACAATGAGCAGTTCTTC.

The chain carries TRBV12-5 and TRBJ2-1; the match to TRBD1 covers 12 bases. The CDR3 has 18 residues. Germline V gives CDR1 LGHNT, CDR2 FRNRAP. V gave up 0 bases and J gave up 6 bases; unmatched junction bases: 9. The CDR3 spells CASGLVLTGQGAPNEQFF. The DNA of the CDR3 is TGTGCTAGTGGTTTGGTACTTACGGGACAGGGGGCGCCCAATGAGCAGTTCTTC.

About this clone: Its ends do not fully match the called genes, so a read error is possible. The V and J genes are TRBV19 and TRBJ1-3; 7 nucleotides align to TRBD1. This CDR3 contains 15 residues. Germline V gene sequence: CDR1 LNHDA, CDR2 SQIVND (reference sequence). The CDR3 spells CASSADRVSGDTIYF. For the CDR3, the DNA is TGTGCCAGTAGTGCTGACAGGGTCTCTGGAGACACCATATATTTT. The whole variable domain, remainder taken from reference TRBV19 and TRBJ1-3, is DGGITQSPKYLFRKEGQNVTLSCEQNLNHDAMYWYRQDPGQGLRLIYYSQIVNDFQKGDIAEGYSVSREKKESFPLTVTSAQKNPTAFYLCASSADRVSGDTIYFGEGSWLTVV.

The V call is TRBV7-2, the J call TRBJ1-2, with 9 bases fitting TRBD1. Germline V CDR1 and CDR2: SGHTA, FQGNSA. The V segment lost 5 bases and the J segment 4 bases; nucleotides outside the gene matches: 11. CDR3 length: 16 amino acids. CDR3 sequence (DNA): TGTGCCAGCAGCCTTTCCGGGACAGGGACCTTCTATGGCTACACCTTC. Residues: CASSLSGTGTFYGYTF.

The rearrangement joins TRBV15 to TRBJ1-2, with 11 positions matching TRBD1. Trimming cost V 3 bases and J 8 bases; bases outside gene matches: 8. The CDR3 consists of 15 residues. The germline V gene has CDR1 LNHNV and CDR2 YYDKDF (reference sequence). CDR3 sequence: CATSSIRTGGTGYTF. In DNA, the CDR3 is TGTGCCACCAGCAGTATTAGGACAGGGGGCACGGGCTACACCTTC.

The chain links TRBV11-3 to TRBJ2-1; D ambiguous. In germline, CDR1 is SGHNT, CDR2 YENEEA. This CDR3 is built from 15 residues. V was cut by 1 base and J by 3 bases, with 10 bases left in between. The CDR3 DNA is TGTGCCAGCAGCTTAGGCGGAAACAACTACAATGAGCAGTTCTTC. Protein: CASSLGGNNYNEQFF.

The rearrangement uses TRBV5-1 and TRBJ2-3; 9 positions agree with TRBD2. The V and J ends lost 0 bases and 11 bases, in that order; junction bases with no gene match: 16. The germline CDR1 and CDR2 sequences are SGHRS and YFSETQ. The length of the CDR3 is 17 residues. The CDR3 loop reads CASSLAGSGLANPMQYF. Here the CDR3 DNA reads TGCGCCAGCAGCTTGGCCGGGTCGGGACTAGCAAACCCTATGCAGTATTTT.

This clone has just one count. The chain links TRBV18 to TRBJ2-7; 9 bases align to TRBD2. The CDR3 spans 15 residues. The germline V gene has CDR1 KGHSH and CDR2 LQKENI. V gave up 2 bases and J gave up 1 base; unmatched junction bases: 3. This CDR3 reads CASSPGLASSYEQYF. CDR3 DNA sequence: TGTGCCAGCTCACCAGGACTAGCGTCTTCCTACGAGCAGTACTTC. The whole variable domain, filled in from reference TRBV18 and TRBJ2-7, reads NAGVMQNPRHLVRRRGQEARLRCSPMKGHSHVYWYRQLPEEGLKFMVYLQKENIIDESGMPKERFSAEFPKEGPSILRIQQVVRGDSAAYFCASSPGLASSYEQYFGPGTRLTVT.

In regard to this clone: Its ends do not fully match the called genes, so a read error is possible. This chain connects TRBV4-1 to TRBJ2-2; the match to TRBD2 covers 9 bases. The CDR3 is 16 amino acids. The germline V gene encodes CDR1 MGHRA and CDR2 YSYEKL. The DNA of the CDR3 is TGCGCCAGCAGCCAAGATCCTAGCGGGAACCCCGGGGAGCTGTTTTTT. It specifies CASSQDPSGNPGELFF.

The CDR3 sequence is CAWSITAKGRVSAEAFF. The DNA for the CDR3 is TGTGCCTGGAGTATAACCGCTAAAGGTCGGGTGAGCGCTGAAGCTTTCTTT. This sequence joins TRBV30 and TRBJ1-1; no clear D gene. Trimming cost V 2 bases and J 6 bases, with 25 bases left between them. Germline V gene lookup returns CDR1 GTSNPN and CDR2 SVGIG (reference sequence). The CDR3 consists of 17 residues.

This chain links TRBV6-1 with TRBJ2-5; D is perhaps TRBD1 (6 bases). The germline V and J ends were trimmed by 2 bases and 5 bases, with 9 bases remaining between them. Germline CDR1 reads MNHNS; CDR2 reads SASEGT. The CDR3 extends over 13 amino acids. CDR3: CASSEMDSETQYF. The CDR3 DNA is TGTGCCAGCAGTGAAATGGACAGTGAGACCCAGTACTTC.

The chain carries TRBV10-1 and TRBJ2-5; tentative D call: TRBD2 (5 bases). V was trimmed by 0 bases and J by 11 bases, leaving 7 bases between them. The CDR3 is 11 residues long. Per the germline V gene, CDR1 is WNHNN and CDR2 is SYGVQD (reference sequence). The CDR3 region has the DNA TGCGCCAGCAGTGAGTCAGCGGAGCAGTACTTC. Its translation is CASSESAEQYF.

The chain uses TRBV6-5 and TRBJ2-7, with a possible D match to TRBD2 (6 bases). Trimming cost V 0 bases and J 3 bases, with 12 bases left between them. The CDR3 spans 15 residues. Germline V gene data show CDR1 as MNHEY and CDR2 as SVGAGI. The CDR3 here is CASSYSGGLLYEQYF. The CDR3 DNA reads TGTGCCAGCAGTTACTCGGGGGGTCTCCTCTACGAGCAGTACTTC.